The next 27 T cell receptor beta chains were all read from a single sample in a study of blood T cell repertoires in COVID-19. This table comes from immunoSEQ multiplex PCR, and its TCRdb copy is limited to in-frame clones, with some not included. The table has nearly 250,000 clones, 90% seen once. The sequencing input was PBMCs or T cells enriched from blood (not recorded which). Every receptor here comes from a man aged 50 or older who had been exposed to COVID-19.

The rearrangement joins TRBV28 to TRBJ1-2; possibly TRBD1 for D (5 bases). This CDR3 contains 14 residues. In germline, CDR1 is MDHEN, CDR2 SYDVKM. Trimming pared 5 bases from V and 5 bases from J, leaving 15 bases between. The CDR3 bases are TGTGCCAGCAGTACGGGGGGGGATTCATATGGCTACACCTTC. Translated, it gives CASSTGGDSYGYTF.

V gene TRBV5-1 combines with J gene TRBJ2-7, with TRBD2 matching 12 bases. Trimming cost V 4 bases and J 0 bases; bases outside gene matches: 2. The CDR3 runs 15 residues. Looked up from germline, CDR1 is SGHRS and CDR2 is YFSETQ. The CDR3 here is CASSQTSGGSYEQYF. CDR3 in DNA: TGCGCCAGCAGCCAGACTAGCGGGGGCTCCTACGAGCAGTACTTC. Variable domain in full (rest from reference TRBV5-1 and TRBJ2-7): KAGVTQTPRYLIKTRGQQVTLSCSPISGHRSVSWYQQTPGQGLQFLFEYFSETQRNKGNFPGRFSGRQFSNSRSEMNVSTLELGDSALYLCASSQTSGGSYEQYFGPGTRLTVT.

The CDR3 reads CASSPPRREDQETQYF. DNA of the CDR3: TGTGCCAGCAGCCCGCCCCGTAGGGAGGACCAAGAGACCCAGTACTTC. The chain employs TRBV7-9 and TRBJ2-5; D might be TRBD2 (6 bases). The germline CDR1 and CDR2 sequences are SEHNR and FQNEAQ (reference sequence). The CDR3 spans 16 residues. The V and J ends lost 5 bases and 0 bases respectively, with 16 bases between them.

Worth noting for this clone: A junction end diverges from the germline sequence, so it may reflect a read error. The chain employs TRBV28 and TRBJ1-2; no definite D call. CDR3 length: 10 residues. Germline loops: CDR1 MDHEN, CDR2 SYDVKM. The CDR3 loop is CASSDTAVHF. DNA of the CDR3: TGTGCCAGCAGTGATACAGCGGTTCACTTC.

The rearrangement links TRBV11-2 to TRBJ1-2; tentative D call: TRBD1 (5 bases). CDR3 length: 13 residues. Between the trimmed V and J ends, which lost 3 bases and 5 bases, there was a span of 10 bases. The germline V gene has CDR1 SGHAT and CDR2 FQNNGV. CDR3 residues: CASSLAGEYGYTF. DNA of the CDR3: TGTGCCAGCAGCTTGGCGGGGGAATATGGCTACACCTTC.

The chain has TRBV19 and TRBJ1-2, with a possible D match to TRBD1 (5 bases). Trimming took 3 bases from V and 3 from J, leaving 17 bases between them. In germline, CDR1 is LNHDA, CDR2 SQIVND (reference sequence). The CDR3 consists of 16 residues. CDR3 protein: CASSMSEQGGDYGYTF. The CDR3 DNA is TGTGCCAGTAGTATGAGTGAGCAGGGAGGGGACTATGGCTACACCTTC.

This chain connects TRBV5-4 to TRBJ2-3; 7 bases agree with TRBD1. The CDR3 runs to 14 residues. Germline V CDR1 and CDR2: SGHNT, YYREEE (reference sequence). V was pared by 9 bases and J by 2 bases, with 9 bases of the junction left unmatched. The CDR3 sequence: CATHDRVVTDTQYF. CDR3 nucleotide sequence: TGTGCCACCCATGACAGGGTCGTCACAGATACGCAGTATTTT.

This chain links TRBV19 with TRBJ2-1; 8 positions match TRBD1. CDR1 LNHDA and CDR2 SQIVND come from the germline V gene (reference sequence). The CDR3 contains 16 residues. Trimming took 5 bases from V and 7 from J; bases not matched to a gene: 13. The CDR3 loop reads CASSPRTGKTSNEQFF. Written as DNA, the CDR3 is TGTGCCAGTAGTCCCCGGACAGGGAAAACGAGTAATGAGCAGTTCTTC. The full variable domain, in which reference TRBV19 and TRBJ2-1 provide the parts outside the CDR3, is DGGITQSPKYLFRKEGQNVTLSCEQNLNHDAMYWYRQDPGQGLRLIYYSQIVNDFQKGDIAEGYSVSREKKESFPLTVTSAQKNPTAFYLCASSPRTGKTSNEQFFGPGTRLTVL.

The genes are TRBV28 and TRBJ1-1; 7 nucleotides match TRBD1. The CDR3 consists of 14 residues. V was clipped by 3 bases and J by 6 bases; unmatched bases: 7. Germline CDR1 MDHEN, CDR2 SYDVKM. CDR3 protein: CASSFPGTVPEAFF. The CDR3 DNA follows: TGTGCCAGCAGTTTCCCTGGGACAGTTCCTGAAGCTTTCTTT. Together with reference TRBV28 and TRBJ1-1, the CDR3 gives the full variable domain: DVKVTQSSRYLVKRTGEKVFLECVQDMDHENMFWYRQDPGLGLRLIYFSYDVKMKEKGDIPEGYSVSREKKERFSLILESASTNQTSMYLCASSFPGTVPEAFFGQGTRLTVV.

The gene calls are TRBV5-1 and TRBJ1-5; 9 positions agree with TRBD1. Germline CDR1 and CDR2: SGHRS and YFSETQ. J lost 3 bases, V lost 4 bases, and 5 bases had no gene match. The CDR3 consists of 15 residues. The CDR3 bases are TGCGCCAGCAGCCTGGGACAGGGATACAATCAGCCCCAGCATTTT. This codes for CASSLGQGYNQPQHF.

The chain carries TRBV2 and TRBJ2-7; TRBD1 matches at 9 bases. The CDR3 length is 14 residues. After removal of 5 bases from V and 2 bases from J, the junction contained 4 bases not matched to a gene. CDR1 and CDR2 (germline): SNHLY, FYNNEI. CDR3 protein: CASSPGQGAYEQYF. The CDR3 coding sequence is TGTGCCAGCAGTCCGGGACAGGGCGCCTACGAGCAGTACTTC.

This clone was picked up a small number of times. This chain connects TRBV7-2 to TRBJ1-2, with D unresolved. V lost 2 bases to trimming and J lost 4 bases, with 11 bases between them. The germline gives CDR1 SGHTA, CDR2 FQGNSA. This CDR3 is 14 amino acids long. CDR3 coding DNA: TGTGCCAGCAGCTTATTCCCAGGAGGCTATGGCTACACCTTC. This sequence encodes CASSLFPGGYGYTF.

This chain joins TRBV30 and TRBJ1-2, with D maybe TRBD1 (5 bases). The CDR3 extends over 15 amino acids. V was trimmed by 0 bases and J by 4 bases, leaving 15 bases between them. CDR1 and CDR2 (germline): GTSNPN, SVGIG (reference sequence). The CDR3 protein is CAWSVAGVMSYGYTF. CDR3 DNA: TGTGCCTGGAGTGTTGCGGGGGTAATGAGCTATGGCTACACCTTC. Complete variable domain (other parts from reference TRBV30 and TRBJ1-2): SQTIHQWPATLVQPVGSPLSLECTVEGTSNPNLYWYRQAAGRGLQLLFYSVGIGQISSEVPQNLSASRPQDRQFILSSKKLLLSDSGFYLCAWSVAGVMSYGYTFGSGTRLTVV.

J is TRBJ2-3 and V is TRBV6-5; 12 bases match TRBD2. With V trimmed by 6 bases and J by 4 bases, 5 bases remained unmatched. Germline V gives CDR1 MNHEY, CDR2 SVGAGI. This CDR3 is 15 amino acids long. CDR3 in amino acids: CASRLAGGLADTQYF. The CDR3 DNA is TGTGCCAGCAGGCTAGCGGGGGGGCTCGCAGATACGCAGTATTTT.

This rearrangement joins TRBV30 to TRBJ2-4; possibly TRBD2 for D (7 bases). In germline, CDR1 is GTSNPN, CDR2 SVGIG (reference sequence). CDR3 size: 14 residues. In nucleotides, the CDR3 is TGTGCTCTAGAGGGGGGGGGAGCCAAAAACATTCAGTACTTC. Translation: CALEGGGAKNIQYF.

J is TRBJ1-1 and V is TRBV19; D is uncertain. The CDR3 runs to 14 residues. V gave up 3 bases and J gave up 4 bases, with 12 bases separating them. CDR1 is LNHDA, CDR2 SQIVND, per germline (reference sequence). In DNA form, the CDR3 reads TGTGCCAGTAGTATTAAGCAGGCGGGCACTGAAGCTTTCTTT. Amino acids: CASSIKQAGTEAFF.

This chain uses TRBV28 with TRBJ1-5; no clear D gene. V was clipped by 7 bases and J by 0 bases, with 7 bases between them. The V gene's germline CDR1 is MDHEN and CDR2 SYDVKM. The CDR3 runs to 13 residues. The CDR3 spells CASIRGSNQPQHF. Written as DNA, the CDR3 is TGTGCCAGCATCCGGGGTAGCAATCAGCCCCAGCATTTT.

The chain uses TRBV11-2 and TRBJ2-1; 9 bases are a match to TRBD2. J gave up 8 bases and V 3 bases, and 14 bases lay outside the gene matches. The CDR3 has 17 amino acids. Germline V gene lookup returns CDR1 SGHAT and CDR2 FQNNGV. The CDR3 DNA follows: TGTGCCAGCAGCTTTTCGGCTAGCGGGGTTAGGGTCCATGAGCAGTTCTTC. Translated: CASSFSASGVRVHEQFF.

This clone was seen just once. V gene TRBV30 combines with J gene TRBJ2-7; TRBD2 matches at 7 bases. Germline values: CDR1 GTSNPN, CDR2 SVGIG (reference sequence). The CDR3 sequence is 16 residues long. V lost 3 bases, J lost 4 bases, and 15 bases stayed unmatched. Written as DNA, the CDR3 is TGTGCCTGGAGCCCGCGGGGGAGGGGAGATTTGTACGAGCAGTACTTC. Encoded protein: CAWSPRGRGDLYEQYF.

The CDR3 region is CASSLEGGVDYGYTF. The CDR3 nucleotides are TGCGCCAGCAGCTTGGAGGGAGGGGTTGACTATGGCTACACCTTC. This chain links TRBV5-1 with TRBJ1-2; TRBD1 is a possible D gene (5 bases). The CDR3 covers 15 residues. Trimming took 0 bases from V and 3 from J, leaving 12 bases between them. Per the germline V gene, CDR1 is SGHRS and CDR2 is YFSETQ.

V and J are TRBV19 and TRBJ1-2, with D possibly matching TRBD1 (5 bases). Trimming stripped 8 bases from V and 2 bases from J, with 21 bases between. There are 16 residues in the CDR3. CDR1 and CDR2 from the germline V gene are LNHDA and SQIVND (reference sequence). The CDR3 loop is CASYHPFSQANYGYTF. DNA of the CDR3: TGTGCCAGTTACCACCCCTTCTCACAGGCGAACTATGGCTACACCTTC.

This rearrangement joins TRBV9 to TRBJ1-3; D may be TRBD1 (5 bases). Germline CDR1 is SGDLS and CDR2 is YYNGEE. The CDR3 is made up of 15 amino acids. Trimming pared 4 bases from V and 4 bases from J, leaving 15 bases between. The CDR3 sequence: CASSILQAPGNTIYF. DNA of the CDR3: TGTGCCAGCAGCATACTACAGGCACCAGGAAACACCATATATTTT.

This clone was detected only a few times. J is TRBJ2-1 and V is TRBV18; TRBD1 might be the D (6 bases). Trimming cost V 5 bases and J 4 bases, with 12 bases left between them. The CDR3 runs to 14 residues. Germline V gene data show CDR1 as KGHSH and CDR2 as LQKENI. CDR3 in amino acids: CASSDGTTYNEQFF. CDR3 DNA: TGTGCCAGCTCAGACGGGACAACGTACAATGAGCAGTTCTTC.

This sequence joins TRBV28 and TRBJ2-1; D is ambiguous. The CDR3 sequence is 14 residues long. Germline V CDR1 and CDR2: MDHEN, SYDVKM. Trimming removed 9 bases at V and 0 bases at J, with 12 bases between. The CDR3 sequence: CASLQVPSYNEQFF. The CDR3 bases are TGTGCCAGTCTGCAGGTTCCCTCCTACAATGAGCAGTTCTTC.

The J gene is TRBJ1-1, the V gene TRBV7-3, with D unclear. CDR1 SGHTA and CDR2 FQGTGA come from the germline V gene. With 2 bases removed from V and 1 base from J, the gap between germline ends came to 5 bases. The CDR3 has 13 residues. In DNA, the CDR3 is TGTGCCAGCAGCTTAGACTCGAACACTGAAGCTTTCTTT. It codes for CASSLDSNTEAFF.

The chain links TRBV27 to TRBJ2-4, with 9 positions matching TRBD1. Germline trimming cut 3 bases from V and 8 bases from J; bases unmatched to any gene: 11. Germline V gene sequence: CDR1 MNHEY, CDR2 SMNVEV (reference sequence). The CDR3 runs 16 residues. The CDR3 spells CASSFIAGTGLHIQYF. The CDR3 nucleotides are TGTGCCAGCAGTTTTATAGCCGGGACAGGGCTTCACATTCAGTACTTC.

The V gene is TRBV29-1, the J gene TRBJ1-1, with TRBD1 as a possible D gene (5 bases). Deletions cut 5 bases from V and 0 bases from J, with 10 bases between. The length of the CDR3 is 13 residues. Germline CDR1 SQVTM, CDR2 ANQGSEA. Written as DNA, the CDR3 is TGCAGCGTTCGAACAGGATTGAACACTGAAGCTTTCTTT. This codes for CSVRTGLNTEAFF.